These 20 T cell receptor beta chains were all obtained from the same sample, sequenced in a study of T cells after yellow fever vaccination. From the 5' RACE reads, TCRdb called clonotypes with MiXCR, one entry per CDR3 protein. The top ten hold around 19% of the sample, which has around 310,000 distinct CDR3 sequences, approximately 4.5% seen once. Sequencing used PBMCs, obtained 15 days after the yellow fever booster vaccination. These receptor sequences come from a man in his late teens or twenties who received the YFV17D yellow fever vaccine.

This clonotype was seen a few times. The chain recombines TRBV6-2 or TRBV6-3 with TRBJ1-2, with D uncertain. Looked up from germline, CDR1 is MNHEY and CDR2 is SVGEGT. V gave up 5 bases and J gave up 6 bases, with 13 bases separating them. The CDR3 is 13 residues long. The CDR3 sequence: CASSRPWGNGYTF. CDR3 bases: TGTGCCAGCAGTCGGCCTTGGGGTAATGGCTACACCTTC.

This clonotype has a count of ten or more. The V call is TRBV7-2, the J call TRBJ2-5; D not resolved. The CDR3 spans 14 residues. CDR1 SGHTA and CDR2 FQGNSA come from the germline V gene. Trimming took 3 bases from V and 1 from J, leaving 9 bases between them. CDR3 region: CASSFRRFQETQYF. In nucleotides, the CDR3 is TGTGCCAGCAGCTTTAGACGGTTCCAAGAGACCCAGTACTTC.

This chain links TRBV9 with TRBJ1-2; D unresolved. Germline V lookup: CDR1 SGDLS, CDR2 YYNGEE. The ends were cut back, 0 bases at V and 7 bases at J, with 16 bases in the middle. This CDR3 spans 15 amino acids. Here the CDR3 reads CASSVESVSTGGYTF. In DNA, the CDR3 is TGTGCCAGCAGCGTAGAATCTGTCAGTACGGGTGGCTACACCTTC.

The V gene is TRBV4-1, the J gene TRBJ2-1; D possibly corresponds to TRBD2 (5 bases). Trimming took 3 bases from V and 7 from J, leaving 13 bases between them. CDR1 and CDR2 (germline): MGHRA, YSYEKL. The CDR3 consists of 14 residues. This CDR3 reads CASSQSTRVNEQFF. The CDR3 DNA is TGCGCCAGCAGCCAGTCAACTAGAGTTAATGAGCAGTTCTTC.

The CDR3 here is CASSLHITTNEKLFF. The DNA for the CDR3 is TGTGCCAGCAGCCTACACATTACAACTAATGAAAAACTGTTTTTT. The chain combines TRBV5-8 with TRBJ1-4; D call uncertain. This CDR3 is built from 15 residues. The ends were cut back, 4 bases at V and 0 bases at J, with 10 bases in the middle. CDR1 and CDR2 from the germline V gene are SGHTS and YDEGEE. Variable domain in full (rest from reference TRBV5-8 and TRBJ1-4): EAGVTQSPTHLIKTRGQQATLRCSPISGHTSVYWYQQALGLGLQFLLWYDEGEERNRGNFPPRFSGRQFPNYSSELNVNALELEDSALYLCASSLHITTNEKLFFGSGTQLSVL.

A remark on this clonotype: Relative to the germline gene, one junction end is altered; a read error may explain this. J is TRBJ2-1 and V is TRBV19, with D possibly matching TRBD2 (5 bases). Germline-derived CDR1 and CDR2 are LNHDA and SQIVND (reference sequence). The CDR3 loop spans 13 amino acids. CDR3 nucleotide sequence: TGTGCCAGTAGTATCGCTAGCTACAGTGAGCAGTTCTTC. This gives the protein CASSIASYSEQFF.

This rearrangement joins TRBV7-2 to TRBJ2-3; 8 bases agree with TRBD1. Per germline, CDR1 SGHTA and CDR2 FQGNSA. Germline trimming cut 1 base from V and 0 bases from J; bases unmatched to any gene: 9. This CDR3 is built from 18 residues. DNA of the CDR3: TGTGCCAGCAGCTTAGACAGGGGGAGACGAACTAGCACAGATACGCAGTATTTT. Protein: CASSLDRGRRTSTDTQYF.

This clonotype was seen repeatedly, ten times or more. CDR3 sequence reads: CASSSSGASTDTQYF. The CDR3 nucleotides read TGTGCCAGCAGTTCTAGCGGGGCGAGCACAGATACGCAGTATTTT. The V and J genes are TRBV6-5 and TRBJ2-3; 9 bases fit TRBD2. CDR1 and CDR2 from the germline V gene are MNHEY and SVGAGI. Germline trimming cut 4 bases from V and 0 bases from J; bases unmatched to any gene: 2. This CDR3 comprises 15 residues.

This sequence joins TRBV29-1 and TRBJ2-2; D could derive from TRBD1 or TRBD2 (6 bases each). Trimming took 7 bases from V and 5 from J, leaving 14 bases between them. CDR3 size: 13 residues. The germline V gene has CDR1 SQVTM and CDR2 ANQGSEA. Here the CDR3 DNA reads TGCAGCGCCCGAGGGGGGCCTACCGGGGAGCTGTTTTTT. Translated, it gives CSARGGPTGELFF.

In its sample, this clonotype was seen a few times. The CDR3 region has the DNA TGCAGTGCTAGAGAAGCGGGGGGGATTACTAGCACAGATACGCAGTATTTT. As protein: CSAREAGGITSTDTQYF. The chain has TRBV20-1 and TRBJ2-3; 10 bases align to TRBD2. Germline V CDR1 and CDR2: DFQATT, SNEGSKA (reference sequence). The CDR3 runs to 17 residues. The V and J ends lost 0 bases and 0 bases, in that order; junction bases with no gene match: 6.

This clonotype showed up just a few times. V usage is TRBV12-3 or TRBV12-4 and J usage is TRBJ1-6; 11 bases are shared with TRBD1. The CDR3 has 18 amino acids. V lost 6 bases to trimming and J lost 5 bases; unmatched junction nucleotides: 12. The chain's CDR3 is CASSLRTGGKRNNSPLHF. In DNA, the CDR3 is TGTGCCAGCAGCCTCCGGACAGGGGGCAAAAGGAATAATTCACCCCTCCACTTT.

This clonotype has at least ten counts. The DNA for the CDR3 is TGTGCCATCGGGACAGGGCAGTCACCCCTCCACTTT. Protein product: CAIGTGQSPLHF. The chain links TRBV7-9 to TRBJ1-6; 9 bases agree with TRBD1. V shed 10 bases and J 10 bases; nucleotides not matched to a gene: 5. The CDR3 loop spans 12 amino acids. From germline, CDR1 is SEHNR and CDR2 FQNEAQ (reference sequence). Full variable domain (rest looked up from reference TRBV7-9 and TRBJ1-6): DTGVSQNPRHKITKRGQNVTFRCDPISEHNRLYWYRQTLGQGPEFLTYFQNEAQLEKSRLLSDRFSAERPKGSFSTLEIQRTEQGDSAMYLCAIGTGQSPLHFGNGTRLTVT.

This clonotype was counted ten times or more. This chain connects TRBV20-1 to TRBJ1-6; maybe TRBD1 (5 bases). Germline loops: CDR1 DFQATT, CDR2 SNEGSKA (reference sequence). The CDR3 length is 17 residues. V was cut by 6 bases and J by 1 base, with 19 bases left in between. The chain's CDR3 is CSAQAGAQRSYNSPLHF. The CDR3 DNA reads TGCAGTGCACAGGCGGGAGCCCAAAGGTCCTATAATTCACCCCTCCACTTT.

This clonotype was observed at least ten times. The V and J genes are TRBV7-9 and TRBJ1-3; no firm D call. V was pared by 6 bases and J by 0 bases, with 9 bases between. Per the germline V gene, CDR1 is SEHNR and CDR2 is FQNEAQ (reference sequence). The CDR3 is 14 amino acids. The CDR3 DNA is TGTGCCAGCAGGGAAGGGAACTCTGGAAACACCATATATTTT. Its translation is CASREGNSGNTIYF. Full variable domain (missing parts from reference TRBV7-9 and TRBJ1-3): DTGVSQNPRHKITKRGQNVTFRCDPISEHNRLYWYRQTLGQGPEFLTYFQNEAQLEKSRLLSDRFSAERPKGSFSTLEIQRTEQGDSAMYLCASREGNSGNTIYFGEGSWLTVV.

There are many counts of this clonotype. CDR3 loop: CASSTIPGGNTDTQYF. DNA of the CDR3: TGTGCCAGCAGCACCATCCCGGGGGGAAACACAGATACGCAGTATTTT. The rearrangement uses TRBV7-9 and TRBJ2-3, with TRBD2 matching 7 bases. This CDR3 comprises 16 residues. Germline CDR1 SEHNR, CDR2 FQNEAQ (reference sequence). The V and J ends lost 5 bases and 2 bases, in that order; junction bases with no gene match: 10.

This clonotype occurred a few times. V is TRBV14 and J is TRBJ2-5, with D maybe TRBD1 (5 bases). V shed 4 bases and J shed 3 bases, with 9 bases lying between them. The CDR3 runs to 13 residues. The germline V gene encodes CDR1 SGHDN and CDR2 FVKESK. The CDR3 nucleotides read TGTGCCAGCAGCCGCCGACAGAAAGAGACCCAGTACTTC. It translates to CASSRRQKETQYF.

This clonotype was observed at least ten times. The CDR3: CASTERGPPADTQYF. The CDR3 coding sequence is TGTGCCAGCACTGAGAGGGGTCCGCCTGCAGATACGCAGTATTTT. This rearrangement joins TRBV6-6 to TRBJ2-3; D may match TRBD1 or TRBD2 (5 bases each). The CDR3 totals 15 residues. Trimming left V 7 bases short and J 4 bases short, with 18 bases between. Looked up from germline, CDR1 is MNHNY and CDR2 is SVGAGI (reference sequence).

This clonotype came up a few times. The rearrangement uses TRBV9 and TRBJ1-2, with D unclear. The CDR3 runs 14 residues. Germline CDR1 is SGDLS and CDR2 is YYNGEE. V lost 10 bases and J lost 4, with 20 bases in between. The CDR3: CAGPGREKIYGYTF. In DNA form, the CDR3 reads TGTGCCGGCCCGGGGAGGGAAAAGATCTATGGCTACACCTTC.

This clonotype was detected only a few times. The rearrangement links TRBV4-1 to TRBJ2-2; D remains unclear. The CDR3 totals 13 residues. Germline CDR1 is MGHRA and CDR2 is YSYEKL. V was clipped by 1 base and J by 3 bases, with 3 bases between them. The CDR3 region is CASSQADTGELFF. The DNA of the CDR3 is TGCGCCAGCAGCCAAGCCGACACCGGGGAGCTGTTTTTT.

This clonotype was detected ten times or more. J is TRBJ1-1 and V is TRBV6-1, with 9 bases identical to TRBD1. V was clipped by 7 bases and J by 2 bases; unmatched bases: 8. CDR1 MNHNS and CDR2 SASEGT come from the germline V gene. The CDR3 has 15 residues. CDR3 sequence: CASILSTGGNTEAFF. DNA of the CDR3: TGTGCCAGCATCCTATCGACAGGGGGAAACACTGAAGCTTTCTTT.